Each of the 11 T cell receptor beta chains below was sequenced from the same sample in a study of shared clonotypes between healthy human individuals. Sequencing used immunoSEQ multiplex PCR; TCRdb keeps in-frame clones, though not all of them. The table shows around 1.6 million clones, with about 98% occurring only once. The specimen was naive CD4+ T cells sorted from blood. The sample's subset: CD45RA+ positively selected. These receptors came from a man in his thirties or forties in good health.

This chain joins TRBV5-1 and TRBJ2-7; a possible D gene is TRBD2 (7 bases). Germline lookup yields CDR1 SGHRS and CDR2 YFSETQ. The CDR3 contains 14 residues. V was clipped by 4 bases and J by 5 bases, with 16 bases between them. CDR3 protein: CASSLGAGDHEQYF. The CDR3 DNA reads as TGCGCCAGCAGCCTGGGGGCGGGAGATCACGAGCAGTACTTC.

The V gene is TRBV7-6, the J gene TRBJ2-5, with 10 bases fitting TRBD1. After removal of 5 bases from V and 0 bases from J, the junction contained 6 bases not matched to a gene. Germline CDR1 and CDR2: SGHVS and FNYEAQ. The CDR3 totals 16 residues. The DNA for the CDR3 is TGTGCCAGCAGCAAGCGACAGGGGGCGAACCAAGAGACCCAGTACTTC. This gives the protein CASSKRQGANQETQYF.

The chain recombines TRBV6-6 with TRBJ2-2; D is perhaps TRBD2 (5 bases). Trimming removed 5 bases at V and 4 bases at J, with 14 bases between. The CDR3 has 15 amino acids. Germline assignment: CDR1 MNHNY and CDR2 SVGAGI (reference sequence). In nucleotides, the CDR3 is TGTGCCAGCAGTCCATCAAGCGGAATCACCGGGGAGCTGTTTTTT. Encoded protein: CASSPSSGITGELFF.

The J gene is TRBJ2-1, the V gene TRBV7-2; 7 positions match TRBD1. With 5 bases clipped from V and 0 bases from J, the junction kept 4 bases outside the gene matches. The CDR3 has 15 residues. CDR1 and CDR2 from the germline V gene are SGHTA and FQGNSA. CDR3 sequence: CASSETGLSYNEQFF. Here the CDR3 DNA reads TGTGCCAGCAGCGAGACAGGGCTCTCCTACAATGAGCAGTTCTTC.

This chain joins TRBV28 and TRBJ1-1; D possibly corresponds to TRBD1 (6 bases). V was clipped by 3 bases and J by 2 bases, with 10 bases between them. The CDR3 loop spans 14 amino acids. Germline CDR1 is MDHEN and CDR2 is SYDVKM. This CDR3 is CASSFRGSNTEAFF. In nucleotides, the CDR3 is TGTGCCAGCAGTTTCAGGGGTTCCAACACTGAAGCTTTCTTT.

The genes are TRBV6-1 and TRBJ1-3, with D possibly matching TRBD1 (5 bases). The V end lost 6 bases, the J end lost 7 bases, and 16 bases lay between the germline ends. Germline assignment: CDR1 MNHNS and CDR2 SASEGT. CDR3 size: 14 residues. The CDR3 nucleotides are TGTGCCAGCAGAAATATTCAGGGTGGGAACACCATATATTTT. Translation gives CASRNIQGGNTIYF.

The chain's CDR3 is CASSSARALTGELFF. The CDR3 DNA follows: TGTGCCAGCAGCTCGGCCAGGGCCCTCACCGGGGAGCTGTTTTTT. The V call is TRBV5-4, the J call TRBJ2-2; tentatively, D is TRBD1 (5 bases). The germline V gene encodes CDR1 SGHNT and CDR2 YYREEE (reference sequence). This CDR3 has 15 residues. Trimming cost V 3 bases and J 4 bases, with 13 bases left between them.

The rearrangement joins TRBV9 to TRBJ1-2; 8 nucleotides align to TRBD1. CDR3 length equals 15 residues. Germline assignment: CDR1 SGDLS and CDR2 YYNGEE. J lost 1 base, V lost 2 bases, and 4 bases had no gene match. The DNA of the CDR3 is TGTGCCAGCAGCGTGACAGGGGTGGGTAACTATGGCTACACCTTC. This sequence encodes CASSVTGVGNYGYTF.

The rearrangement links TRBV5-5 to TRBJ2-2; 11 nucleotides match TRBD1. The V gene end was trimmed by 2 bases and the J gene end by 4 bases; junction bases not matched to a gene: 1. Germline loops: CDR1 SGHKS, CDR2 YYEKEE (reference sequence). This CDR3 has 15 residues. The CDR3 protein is CASSFGTGGTGELFF. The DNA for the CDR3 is TGTGCCAGCAGCTTTGGGACAGGGGGCACCGGGGAGCTGTTTTTT.

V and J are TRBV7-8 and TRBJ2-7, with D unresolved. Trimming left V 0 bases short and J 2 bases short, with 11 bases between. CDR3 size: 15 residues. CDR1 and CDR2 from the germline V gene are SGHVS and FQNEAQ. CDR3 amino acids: CASSLAGIRTYEQYF. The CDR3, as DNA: TGTGCCAGCAGCTTAGCCGGCATCCGGACCTACGAGCAGTACTTC.

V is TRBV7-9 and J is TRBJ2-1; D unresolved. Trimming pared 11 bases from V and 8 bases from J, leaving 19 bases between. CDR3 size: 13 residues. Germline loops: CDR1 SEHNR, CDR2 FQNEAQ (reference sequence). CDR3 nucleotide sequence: TGTGCCCCCGGAAGGTACAGCCGCGATGAGCAGTTCTTC. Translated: CAPGRYSRDEQFF.